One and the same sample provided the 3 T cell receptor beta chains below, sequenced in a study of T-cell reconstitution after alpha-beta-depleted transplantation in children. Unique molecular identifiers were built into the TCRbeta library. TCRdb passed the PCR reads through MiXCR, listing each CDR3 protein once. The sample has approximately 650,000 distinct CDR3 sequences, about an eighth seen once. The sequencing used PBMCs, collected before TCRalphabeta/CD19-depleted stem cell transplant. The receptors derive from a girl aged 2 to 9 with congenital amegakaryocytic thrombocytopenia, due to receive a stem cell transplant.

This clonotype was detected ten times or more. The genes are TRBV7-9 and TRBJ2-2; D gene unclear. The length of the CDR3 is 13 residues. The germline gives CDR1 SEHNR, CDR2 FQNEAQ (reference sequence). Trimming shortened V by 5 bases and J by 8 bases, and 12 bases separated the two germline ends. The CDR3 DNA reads TGTGCCAGCAGCCCCTGGGCTGGAGGGGAGCTGTTTTTT. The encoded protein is CASSPWAGGELFF.

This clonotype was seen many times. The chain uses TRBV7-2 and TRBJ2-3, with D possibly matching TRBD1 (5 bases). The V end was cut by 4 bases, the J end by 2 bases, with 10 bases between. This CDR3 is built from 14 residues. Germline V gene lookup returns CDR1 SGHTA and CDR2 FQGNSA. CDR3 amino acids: CASSSDSITDTQYF. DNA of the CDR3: TGTGCCAGCAGCTCAGACAGTATCACAGATACGCAGTATTTT.

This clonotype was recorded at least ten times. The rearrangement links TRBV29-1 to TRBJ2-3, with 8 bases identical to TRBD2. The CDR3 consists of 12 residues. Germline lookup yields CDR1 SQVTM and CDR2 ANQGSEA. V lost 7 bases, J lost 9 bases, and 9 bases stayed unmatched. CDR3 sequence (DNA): TGCAGCGGCAGTGCGGGAGGATGGACGCAGTATTTT. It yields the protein CSGSAGGWTQYF.